This TCR beta chain stems from a study of cytotoxic CD8 clonotypes in ibrutinib-treated CLL. Here immunoSEQ multiplex PCR was the method, and the copy in TCRdb shows in-frame clones only, minus some. This sample yields about 310,000 clones, of which approximately 80% are seen a single time; 5.5% to 8% belongs to the top ten. Trimming stripped 8 bases from V and 3 bases from J, with 17 bases between. CDR3 size: 15 residues. Germline CDR1 and CDR2: LNHDA and SQIVND (reference sequence). This receptor was identified in a human donor with chronic lymphocytic leukemia. The chain has TRBV19 and TRBJ2-1; D may be TRBD1 or TRBD2 (7 bases each). Sequenced material: PBMCs, taken before ibrutinib treatment. The CDR3 is CASRRDREGYNEQFF. For the CDR3, the DNA is TGTGCCAGTCGCAGAGACAGGGAGGGCTACAATGAGCAGTTCTTC.